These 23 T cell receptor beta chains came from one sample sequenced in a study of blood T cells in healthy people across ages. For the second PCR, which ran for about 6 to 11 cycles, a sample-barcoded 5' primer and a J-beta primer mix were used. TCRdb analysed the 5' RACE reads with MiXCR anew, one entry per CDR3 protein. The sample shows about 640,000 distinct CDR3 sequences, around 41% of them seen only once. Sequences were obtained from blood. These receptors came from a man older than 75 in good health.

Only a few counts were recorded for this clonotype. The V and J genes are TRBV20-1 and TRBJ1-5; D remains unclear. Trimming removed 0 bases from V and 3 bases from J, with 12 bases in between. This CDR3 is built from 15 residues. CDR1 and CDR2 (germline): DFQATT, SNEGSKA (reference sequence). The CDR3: CSARDSRVINQPQHF. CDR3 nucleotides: TGCAGTGCTAGAGATTCGCGGGTCATCAATCAGCCCCAGCATTTT.

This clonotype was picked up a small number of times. CDR3 in amino acids: CASNQGNTEAFF. As DNA, the CDR3 is TGTGCCAGCAATCAGGGGAACACTGAAGCTTTCTTT. The chain carries TRBV2 and TRBJ1-1, with a weak D call TRBD1 (5 bases). V lost 7 bases, J lost 1 base, and 7 bases lay in between. The germline CDR1 and CDR2 sequences are SNHLY and FYNNEI. There are 12 residues in the CDR3.

The CDR3 region has the DNA TGTGCCAGCAGCGTAGAAAGTAGATCCGAGCAGTACTTC. Its translation is CASSVESRSEQYF. The rearrangement links TRBV9 to TRBJ2-4; no clear D gene. The J call could be wrong; TRBJ2-7 is a better fit for the DNA end. Germline loops: CDR1 SGDLS, CDR2 YYNGEE. The CDR3 is 13 residues long.

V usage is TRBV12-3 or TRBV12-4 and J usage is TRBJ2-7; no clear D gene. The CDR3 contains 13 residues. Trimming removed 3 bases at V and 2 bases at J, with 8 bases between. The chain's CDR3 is CASSLKQTYEQYF. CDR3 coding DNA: TGTGCCAGCAGTTTGAAACAGACCTACGAGCAGTACTTC.

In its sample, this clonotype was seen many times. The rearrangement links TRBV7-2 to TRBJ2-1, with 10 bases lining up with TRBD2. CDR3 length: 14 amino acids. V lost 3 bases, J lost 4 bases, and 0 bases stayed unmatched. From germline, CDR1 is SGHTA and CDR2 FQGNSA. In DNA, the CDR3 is TGTGCCAGCAGCTTTAGCGGGAGGTACAATGAGCAGTTCTTC. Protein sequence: CASSFSGRYNEQFF.

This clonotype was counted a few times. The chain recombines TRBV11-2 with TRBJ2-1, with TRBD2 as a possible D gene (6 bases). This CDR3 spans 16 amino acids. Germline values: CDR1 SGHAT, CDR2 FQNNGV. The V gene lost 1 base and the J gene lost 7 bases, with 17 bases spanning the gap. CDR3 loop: CASSLGPRLGENEQFF. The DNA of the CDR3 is TGTGCCAGCAGCTTAGGACCGAGACTAGGTGAGAATGAGCAGTTCTTC.

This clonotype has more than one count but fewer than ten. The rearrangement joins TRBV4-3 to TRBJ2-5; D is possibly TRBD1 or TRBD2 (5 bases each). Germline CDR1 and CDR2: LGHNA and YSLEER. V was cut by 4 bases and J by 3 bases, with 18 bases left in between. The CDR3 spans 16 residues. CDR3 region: CASSLSDRDGEETQYF. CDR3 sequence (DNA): TGCGCCAGCAGCCTCTCAGACCGGGACGGGGAAGAGACCCAGTACTTC.

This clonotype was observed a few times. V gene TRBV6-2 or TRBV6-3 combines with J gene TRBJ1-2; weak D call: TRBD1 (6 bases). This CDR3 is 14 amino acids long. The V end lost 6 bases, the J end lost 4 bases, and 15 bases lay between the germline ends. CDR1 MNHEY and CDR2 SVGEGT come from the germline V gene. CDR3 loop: CASSSDSTLYGYTF. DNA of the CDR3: TGTGCCAGCAGCTCGGACAGTACCCTCTATGGCTACACCTTC.

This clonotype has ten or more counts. The chain's CDR3 is CSAREVENNSPLHF. CDR3 coding DNA: TGCAGTGCTAGGGAGGTCGAAAATAATTCACCCCTCCACTTT. The chain has TRBV20-1 and TRBJ1-6; D call uncertain. Germline V gene sequence: CDR1 DFQATT, CDR2 SNEGSKA (reference sequence). V lost 3 bases and J 5 bases, leaving 11 bases between the germline ends. The CDR3 is 14 residues long.

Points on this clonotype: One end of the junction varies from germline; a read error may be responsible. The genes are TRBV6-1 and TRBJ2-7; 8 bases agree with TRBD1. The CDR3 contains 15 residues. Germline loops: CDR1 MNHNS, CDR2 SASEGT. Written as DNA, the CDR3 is TGTGCCAGCAGACAGGACAGGGAGGTACTCTACGAGCGGTACTTC. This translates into CASRQDREVLYERYF.

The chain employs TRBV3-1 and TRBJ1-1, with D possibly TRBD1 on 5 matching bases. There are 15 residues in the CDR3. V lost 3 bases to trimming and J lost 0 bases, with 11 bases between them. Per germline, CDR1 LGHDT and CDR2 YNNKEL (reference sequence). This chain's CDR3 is CASSHQQVLNTEAFF. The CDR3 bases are TGTGCCAGCAGCCACCAACAGGTCCTGAACACTGAAGCTTTCTTT.

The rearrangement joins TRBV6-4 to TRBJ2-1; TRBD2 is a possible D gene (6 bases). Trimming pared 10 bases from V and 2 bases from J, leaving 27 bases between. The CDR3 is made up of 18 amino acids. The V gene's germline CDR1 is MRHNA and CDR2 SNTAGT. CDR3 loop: CATEAGGAEWGPYNEQFF. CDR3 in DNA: TGTGCCACCGAGGCGGGCGGGGCAGAATGGGGACCCTACAATGAGCAGTTCTTC.

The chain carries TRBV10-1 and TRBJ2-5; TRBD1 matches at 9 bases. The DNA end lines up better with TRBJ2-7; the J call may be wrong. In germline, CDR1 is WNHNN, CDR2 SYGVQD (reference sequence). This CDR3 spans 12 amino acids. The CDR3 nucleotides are TGCGCCAGCAGGGGACAGGGTTCCGAGCAGTACTTC. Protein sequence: CASRGQGSEQYF.

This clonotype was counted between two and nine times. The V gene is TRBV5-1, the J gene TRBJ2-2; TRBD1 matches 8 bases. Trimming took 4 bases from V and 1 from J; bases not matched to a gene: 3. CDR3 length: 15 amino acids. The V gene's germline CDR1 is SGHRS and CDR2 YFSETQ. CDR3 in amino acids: CASSQGQGNTGELFF. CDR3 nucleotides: TGCGCCAGCAGCCAAGGACAGGGGAACACCGGGGAGCTGTTTTTT. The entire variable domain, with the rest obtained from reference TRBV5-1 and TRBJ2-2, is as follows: KAGVTQTPRYLIKTRGQQVTLSCSPISGHRSVSWYQQTPGQGLQFLFEYFSETQRNKGNFPGRFSGRQFSNSRSEMNVSTLELGDSALYLCASSQGQGNTGELFFGEGSRLTVL.

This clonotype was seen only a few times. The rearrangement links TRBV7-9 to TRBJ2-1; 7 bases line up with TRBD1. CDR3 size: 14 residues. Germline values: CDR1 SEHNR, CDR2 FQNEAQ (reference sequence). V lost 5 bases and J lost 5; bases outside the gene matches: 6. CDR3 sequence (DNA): TGTGCCAGCAGCCCCGGGACAGTAAACAATGAGCAGTTCTTC. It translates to CASSPGTVNNEQFF.

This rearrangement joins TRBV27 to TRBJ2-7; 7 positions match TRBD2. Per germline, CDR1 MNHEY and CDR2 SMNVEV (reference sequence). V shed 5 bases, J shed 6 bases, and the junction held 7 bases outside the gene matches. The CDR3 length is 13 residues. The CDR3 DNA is TGTGCCAGCAGTGGCAACGGGAGGACCGAGCAGTACTTC. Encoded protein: CASSGNGRTEQYF.

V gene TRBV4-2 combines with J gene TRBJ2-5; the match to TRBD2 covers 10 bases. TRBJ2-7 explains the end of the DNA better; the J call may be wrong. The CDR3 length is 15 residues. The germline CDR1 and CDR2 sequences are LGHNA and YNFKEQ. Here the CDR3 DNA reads TGTGCCAGCAGCCTTACTAGCGGGAATGATTACGAGCAGTACTTC. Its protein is CASSLTSGNDYEQYF.

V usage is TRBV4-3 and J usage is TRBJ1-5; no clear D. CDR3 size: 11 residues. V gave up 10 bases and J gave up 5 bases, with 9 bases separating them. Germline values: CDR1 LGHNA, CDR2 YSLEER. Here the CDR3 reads CANPTDQPQHF. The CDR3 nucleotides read TGCGCCAACCCTACGGATCAGCCCCAGCATTTT.

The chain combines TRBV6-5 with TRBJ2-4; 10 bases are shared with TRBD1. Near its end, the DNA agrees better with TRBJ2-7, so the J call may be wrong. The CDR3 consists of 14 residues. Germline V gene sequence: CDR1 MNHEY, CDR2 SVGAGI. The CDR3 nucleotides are TGTGCCAGCAGGCTACAGACAGGGGGCAACGAGCAGTACTTC. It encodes CASRLQTGGNEQYF.

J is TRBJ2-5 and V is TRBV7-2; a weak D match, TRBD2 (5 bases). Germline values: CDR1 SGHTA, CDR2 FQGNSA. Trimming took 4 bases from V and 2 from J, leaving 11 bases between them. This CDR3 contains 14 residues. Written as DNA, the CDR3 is TGTGCCAGCAGCTCCCGACGGGAACAAGAGACCCAGTACTTC. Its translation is CASSSRREQETQYF.

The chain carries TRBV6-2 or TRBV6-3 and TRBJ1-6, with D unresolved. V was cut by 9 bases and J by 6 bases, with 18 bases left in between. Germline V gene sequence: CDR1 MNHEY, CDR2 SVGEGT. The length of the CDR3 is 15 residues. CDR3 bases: TGTGCCAGTCACTGGAATCCGGGCCTTAATTCACCCCTCCACTTT. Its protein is CASHWNPGLNSPLHF.

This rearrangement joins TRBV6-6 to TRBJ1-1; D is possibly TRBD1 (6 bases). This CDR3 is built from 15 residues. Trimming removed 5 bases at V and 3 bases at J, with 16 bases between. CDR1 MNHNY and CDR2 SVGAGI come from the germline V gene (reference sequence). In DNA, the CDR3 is TGTGCCAGCAGTGGAAGACAGGCTCAGGACACTGAAGCTTTCTTT. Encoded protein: CASSGRQAQDTEAFF.

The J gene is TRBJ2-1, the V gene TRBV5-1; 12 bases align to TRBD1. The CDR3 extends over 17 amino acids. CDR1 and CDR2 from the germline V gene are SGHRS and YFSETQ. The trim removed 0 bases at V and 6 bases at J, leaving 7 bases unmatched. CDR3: CASSLAPGTGGGNEQFF. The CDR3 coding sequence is TGCGCCAGCAGCTTGGCCCCCGGGACAGGGGGCGGCAATGAGCAGTTCTTC.